Below are 25 T cell receptor beta chains sequenced from a single sample in a study of T cells in localized non-small cell lung cancer. The repertoire was sequenced with immunoSEQ multiplex PCR; TCRdb's copy has only in-frame clones and lacks some. The sample lists 50,000 to 70,000 clones; roughly 80% were seen once. The sequences come from PBMCs, collected before any cancer treatment. These receptors all come from a man between 40 and 75 years old with stage II lung adenocarcinoma.

Concerning this clone itself: Germline and junction disagree at one end, which may indicate a read error. V and J are TRBV7-7 and TRBJ2-3; 10 bases agree with TRBD2. The CDR3 runs to 15 residues. Germline CDR1 reads SSHAT; CDR2 reads FNYEAQ (reference sequence). The DNA for the CDR3 is TGTGCTAGCAGCTTAAGAGGGACTAGCGAGGGTACGCAGTATTTT. It specifies CASSLRGTSEGTQYF.

This rearrangement joins TRBV29-1 to TRBJ1-1; D is uncertain. Germline V CDR1 and CDR2: SQVTM, ANQGSEA. This CDR3 is built from 14 residues. V lost 6 bases, J lost 0 bases, and 14 bases lay in between. CDR3 in amino acids: CSVASGKVNTEAFF. The CDR3 DNA follows: TGCAGCGTCGCCTCCGGGAAGGTGAACACTGAAGCTTTCTTT.

The V call is TRBV5-1, the J call TRBJ1-6; a weak D match, TRBD1 (5 bases). V gave up 0 bases and J gave up 7 bases, with 8 bases separating them. The CDR3 has 14 amino acids. CDR1 and CDR2 from the germline V gene are SGHRS and YFSETQ. The CDR3 DNA reads TGCGCCAGCAGCTTGGGTGCAGGGAATTCACCCCTCCACTTT. It specifies CASSLGAGNSPLHF.

This clone was picked up one time. This chain uses TRBV10-3 with TRBJ2-7; TRBD2 agrees at 10 bases. The CDR3 has 14 amino acids. Germline V gene sequence: CDR1 ENHRY, CDR2 SYGVKD. Losses at the gene ends were 6 bases for V and 0 bases for J; bases not matched to a gene: 2. CDR3 in amino acids: CAIRPSGGSYEQYF. As DNA, the CDR3 is TGTGCCATCAGGCCTAGCGGGGGCTCCTACGAGCAGTACTTC.

The CDR3 loop reads CSVQGPNQPQHF. The CDR3 DNA reads TGCAGCGTACAGGGCCCCAATCAGCCCCAGCATTTT. The chain uses TRBV29-1 and TRBJ1-5; the D gene is possibly TRBD1 (6 bases). The germline CDR1 and CDR2 sequences are SQVTM and ANQGSEA. CDR3 size: 12 residues. The V and J ends lost 6 bases and 3 bases respectively, with 9 bases between them.

This clone occurred a few times. The chain recombines TRBV30 with TRBJ1-1; D is unclear. This CDR3 is 14 amino acids long. Germline loops: CDR1 GTSNPN, CDR2 SVGIG (reference sequence). Trimming removed 3 bases from V and 0 bases from J, with 11 bases in between. CDR3 coding DNA: TGTGCCTGGAGCTGGACGGTTATGAACACTGAAGCTTTCTTT. Translating gives CAWSWTVMNTEAFF.

V usage is TRBV2 and J usage is TRBJ1-1, with no clear D. Germline V lookup: CDR1 SNHLY, CDR2 FYNNEI. CDR3 length: 11 residues. V dropped 10 bases and J dropped 5 bases, with 11 bases sitting between them. The CDR3, as DNA: TGTGCCACCCAGTGGGTAACTGAAGCTTTCTTT. Protein sequence: CATQWVTEAFF.

The V and J genes are TRBV5-8 and TRBJ2-1, with TRBD1 matching 8 bases. V lost 2 bases to trimming and J lost 6 bases; unmatched junction nucleotides: 1. Germline CDR1 and CDR2: SGHTS and YDEGEE. The CDR3 loop spans 13 amino acids. CDR3 loop: CASSFDRGNEQFF. In DNA, the CDR3 is TGTGCCAGCAGCTTTGACAGGGGCAATGAGCAGTTCTTC.

This chain connects TRBV4-2 to TRBJ1-1; D gene uncertain. This CDR3 contains 15 residues. The germline gives CDR1 LGHNA, CDR2 YNFKEQ. V was cut by 4 bases and J by 1 base, with 13 bases left in between. The CDR3 DNA reads TGTGCCAGCAGCCCTGTATTAAACCGGAACACTGAAGCTTTCTTT. This translates into CASSPVLNRNTEAFF.

CDR3 coding DNA: TGTGCCAGCAGAGGCCAGCCCCAGCATTTT. Translation: CASRGQPQHF. V usage is TRBV6-4 and J usage is TRBJ1-5; D gene unclear. The length of the CDR3 is 10 residues. Looked up from germline, CDR1 is MRHNA and CDR2 is SNTAGT. Trimming took off 6 bases at V and 7 bases at J, with 4 bases between the two ends.

Comment on this clone: Other DNA sequences in this specimen translate into the identical CDR3. This CDR3 reads CASSFPGNTEAFF. DNA for the CDR3: TGCGCCAGCAGCTTTCCCGGGAACACTGAAGCTTTCTTT. This chain joins TRBV5-1 and TRBJ1-1; no definite D call. The CDR3 is 13 amino acids. Per germline, CDR1 SGHRS and CDR2 YFSETQ. V was shortened by 2 bases and J by 1 base, with 6 bases between the two germline ends. Full variable domain (rest looked up from reference TRBV5-1 and TRBJ1-1): KAGVTQTPRYLIKTRGQQVTLSCSPISGHRSVSWYQQTPGQGLQFLFEYFSETQRNKGNFPGRFSGRQFSNSRSEMNVSTLELGDSALYLCASSFPGNTEAFFGQGTRLTVV.

The chain joins TRBV5-1 to TRBJ2-7; D remains ambiguous. The CDR3 extends over 15 amino acids. V dropped 4 bases and J dropped 4 bases, with 18 bases sitting between them. The germline gives CDR1 SGHRS, CDR2 YFSETQ. CDR3 in amino acids: CASSLQTRSAYEQYF. DNA of the CDR3: TGCGCCAGCAGCCTCCAGACTCGATCGGCGTACGAGCAGTACTTC.

The chain employs TRBV4-3 and TRBJ2-2; 8 nucleotides align to TRBD2. This CDR3 comprises 18 residues. With 0 bases clipped from V and 5 bases from J, the junction kept 11 bases outside the gene matches. Looked up from germline, CDR1 is LGHNA and CDR2 is YSLEER. The CDR3 DNA is TGCGCCAGCAGCCAAGATCTATGGCTAGCGGGTGGAACCGGGGAGCTGTTTTTT. Protein product: CASSQDLWLAGGTGELFF.

A few counts support this clone. The sample contains more than one DNA sequence encoding this CDR3. The chain couples TRBV30 to TRBJ1-5, with a possible D match to TRBD1 (6 bases). The germline CDR1 and CDR2 sequences are GTSNPN and SVGIG (reference sequence). CDR3 size: 13 residues. V was cut by 0 bases and J by 4 bases, with 7 bases left in between. The CDR3 region has the DNA TGTGCCTGGAGTGTACAGGGTAATCAGCCCCAGCATTTT. The encoded protein is CAWSVQGNQPQHF. Based on the CDR3 plus reference TRBV30 and TRBJ1-5, the full variable domain is SQTIHQWPATLVQPVGSPLSLECTVEGTSNPNLYWYRQAAGRGLQLLFYSVGIGQISSEVPQNLSASRPQDRQFILSSKKLLLSDSGFYLCAWSVQGNQPQHFGDGTRLSIL.

The CDR3 DNA follows: TGTGCCAGCAGCCAAAGCGGGGAGGACAGCAACTATGGCTACACCTTC. This encodes CASSQSGEDSNYGYTF. The gene calls are TRBV4-2 and TRBJ1-2, with D tentatively TRBD1 (6 bases). Per the germline V gene, CDR1 is LGHNA and CDR2 is YNFKEQ. Trimming left V 2 bases short and J 2 bases short, with 15 bases between. The CDR3 loop spans 16 amino acids.

The chain couples TRBV5-6 to TRBJ2-7; perhaps D is TRBD1 or TRBD2 (5 bases each). The V end was cut by 2 bases, the J end by 6 bases, with 9 bases between. The V gene's germline CDR1 is SGHDT and CDR2 YYEEEE. This CDR3 comprises 12 residues. CDR3 region: CASSFARGEQYF. CDR3 coding DNA: TGTGCCAGCAGCTTTGCGAGGGGCGAGCAGTACTTC.

This clone has ten or more counts. The chain carries TRBV2 and TRBJ2-2; D possibly uses TRBD1 or TRBD2 (6 bases each). With 8 bases removed from V and 4 bases from J, the gap between germline ends came to 17 bases. In germline, CDR1 is SNHLY, CDR2 FYNNEI. There are 15 residues in the CDR3. CDR3 coding DNA: TGTGCCAGCCGGGGGACACCGACGGGCACCGGGGAGCTGTTTTTT. Its translation: CASRGTPTGTGELFF.

This rearrangement joins TRBV13 to TRBJ2-2, with TRBD1 matching 9 bases. The CDR3 totals 17 residues. In germline, CDR1 is PRHDT, CDR2 FYEKMQ (reference sequence). Losses at the gene ends were 5 bases for V and 3 bases for J; bases not matched to a gene: 10. CDR3 in amino acids: CASSQHTGTGHTGELFF. CDR3 in DNA: TGTGCCAGCAGCCAGCATACCGGGACAGGGCACACCGGGGAGCTGTTTTTT.

The chain has TRBV29-1 and TRBJ2-3; possibly TRBD2 for D (5 bases). Trimming pared 2 bases from V and 8 bases from J, leaving 11 bases between. The CDR3 extends over 12 amino acids. Per the germline V gene, CDR1 is SQVTM and CDR2 is ANQGSEA. In DNA, the CDR3 is TGCAGCGTTGAATACGGGGTGGGTACGCAGTATTTT. Translating it yields CSVEYGVGTQYF.

The rearrangement links TRBV4-3 to TRBJ1-2; D not certain. Deletions cut 4 bases from V and 6 bases from J, with 15 bases between. This CDR3 comprises 14 residues. The V gene's germline CDR1 is LGHNA and CDR2 YSLEER. The CDR3 bases are TGCGCCAGCAGCCCCCAGGAGGGCCCCAATGGCTACACCTTC. It encodes CASSPQEGPNGYTF.

The chain has TRBV19 and TRBJ2-7; D is perhaps TRBD1 or TRBD2 (5 bases each). CDR1 LNHDA and CDR2 SQIVND come from the germline V gene (reference sequence). V lost 5 bases, J lost 5 bases, and 13 bases lay in between. CDR3 length: 13 residues. The CDR3 coding sequence is TGTGCCAGTAGTCGCAGGGAGAGCAACGAGCAGTACTTC. This encodes CASSRRESNEQYF.

The J gene is TRBJ1-3, the V gene TRBV18, with D maybe TRBD1 (6 bases). Germline loops: CDR1 KGHSH, CDR2 LQKENI. V was clipped by 6 bases and J by 4 bases, with 16 bases between them. The CDR3 is 15 residues long. The CDR3 is CASSPEAGVGNTIYF. In nucleotides, the CDR3 is TGTGCCAGCTCCCCGGAGGCAGGGGTCGGAAACACCATATATTTT. Based on the CDR3 plus reference TRBV18 and TRBJ1-3, the full variable domain is NAGVMQNPRHLVRRRGQEARLRCSPMKGHSHVYWYRQLPEEGLKFMVYLQKENIIDESGMPKERFSAEFPKEGPSILRIQQVVRGDSAAYFCASSPEAGVGNTIYFGEGSWLTVV.

The chain joins TRBV7-9 to TRBJ1-1; D unresolved. The germline CDR1 and CDR2 sequences are SEHNR and FQNEAQ (reference sequence). CDR3 length equals 13 residues. V was pared by 5 bases and J by 2 bases, with 9 bases between. The CDR3: CASSPGPNTEAFF. Written as DNA, the CDR3 is TGTGCCAGCAGCCCTGGACCAAACACTGAAGCTTTCTTT.

V gene TRBV5-1 combines with J gene TRBJ1-1; 8 nucleotides agree with TRBD1. This CDR3 region has 15 residues. The J segment lost 1 base and the V segment lost 5 bases, leaving 7 bases of the junction unmatched. CDR1 and CDR2 from the germline V gene are SGHRS and YFSETQ. The CDR3 loop reads CASSPGGIENTEAFF. CDR3 bases: TGCGCCAGCAGTCCAGGGGGCATAGAGAACACTGAAGCTTTCTTT.

The genes are TRBV19 and TRBJ2-1; TRBD2 matches 10 bases. The trim removed 5 bases at V and 6 bases at J, leaving 7 bases unmatched. The CDR3 spans 15 residues. The germline CDR1 and CDR2 sequences are LNHDA and SQIVND (reference sequence). The DNA of the CDR3 is TGTGCCAGTAGTGACGGGCAGCGGGAGGGCAATGAGCAGTTCTTC. Translating it yields CASSDGQREGNEQFF.